The present entry profiles one T cell receptor (beta chain) with its context. The data stem from a study of blood T cell repertoires in COVID-19. Turning to the study itself: Recovered participants had two consecutive negative NP/OP PCR tests, healthcare professional clearance, or symptom resolution. Material from acute and convalescent COVID-19 was sourced from the United States, Italy and Spain.

Clones were read by immunoSEQ multiplex PCR, and TCRdb kept only the in-frame ones, dropping some. This table holds some 300,000 clones, around nine tenths found once. In terms of age and location, participants ranged from about 18 to 100 years and lived in around 22 US areas. Categorization into cohorts depended on clinical history that participants reported. V was pared by 6 bases and J by 4 bases, with 9 bases of the junction left unmatched. The CDR3 spans 17 residues. Germline values: CDR1 LNHDA, CDR2 SQIVND (reference sequence). The sequence was collected from a woman aged 60-75 years in a cohort exposed to, infected with or recovered from COVID-19 (not recorded which). The specimen sequenced was PBMCs or T cells enriched from blood (not recorded which). V gene TRBV19 combines with J gene TRBJ2-6, with 10 positions matching TRBD1. The CDR3 region has the DNA TGTGCCAGTAGCCCCCGGGACAGGGGAACCGGGGCCAACGTCCTGACTTTC. Protein sequence: CASSPRDRGTGANVLTF.